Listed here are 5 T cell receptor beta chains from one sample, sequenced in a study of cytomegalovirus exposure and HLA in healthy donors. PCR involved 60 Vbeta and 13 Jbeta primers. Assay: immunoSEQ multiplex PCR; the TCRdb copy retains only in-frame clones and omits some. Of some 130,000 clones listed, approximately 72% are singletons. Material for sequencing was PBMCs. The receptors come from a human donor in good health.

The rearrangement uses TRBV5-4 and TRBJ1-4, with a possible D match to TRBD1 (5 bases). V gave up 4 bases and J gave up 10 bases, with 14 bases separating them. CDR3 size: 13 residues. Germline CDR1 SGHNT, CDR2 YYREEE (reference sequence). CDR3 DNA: TGTGCCAGCAGCCAAGCAGGGTTTGGAAAACTGTTTTTT. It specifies CASSQAGFGKLFF.

The chain's CDR3 is CASSPGVRDSTDTQYF. The CDR3 nucleotides read TGTGCCAGCAGTCCGGGGGTTCGCGACAGCACAGATACGCAGTATTTT. This chain joins TRBV5-4 and TRBJ2-3; tentatively, D is TRBD2 (6 bases). Germline V gene lookup returns CDR1 SGHNT and CDR2 YYREEE (reference sequence). The CDR3 length is 16 residues. V was clipped by 5 bases and J by 0 bases, with 16 bases between them.

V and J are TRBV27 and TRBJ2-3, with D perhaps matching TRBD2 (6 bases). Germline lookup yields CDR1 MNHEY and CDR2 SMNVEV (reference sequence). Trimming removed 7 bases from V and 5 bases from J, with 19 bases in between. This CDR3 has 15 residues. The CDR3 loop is CASTQAGGTIDTQYF. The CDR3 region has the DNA TGTGCCAGCACTCAGGCGGGCGGGACGATAGATACGCAGTATTTT.

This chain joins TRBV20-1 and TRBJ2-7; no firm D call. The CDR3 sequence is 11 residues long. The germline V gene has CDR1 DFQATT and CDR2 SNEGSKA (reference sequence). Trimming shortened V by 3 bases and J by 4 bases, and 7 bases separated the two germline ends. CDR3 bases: TGCAGTGCTAGGCAAGAGTACGAGCAGTACTTC. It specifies CSARQEYEQYF.

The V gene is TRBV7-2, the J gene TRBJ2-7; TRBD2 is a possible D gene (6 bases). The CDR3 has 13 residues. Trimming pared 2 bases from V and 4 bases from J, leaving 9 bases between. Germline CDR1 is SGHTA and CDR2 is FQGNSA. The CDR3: CASSLKGGYEQYF. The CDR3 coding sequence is TGTGCCAGCAGCTTAAAGGGAGGATACGAGCAGTACTTC.